One and the same sample provided the 3 T cell receptor beta chains below, sequenced in a study of blood T cell repertoires in COVID-19. This table comes from immunoSEQ multiplex PCR, and its TCRdb copy is limited to in-frame clones, with some not included. The sample lists 150,000 or so clones; 87% were seen once. The specimen sequenced was peripheral blood. The source is a human donor in a cohort sampled during active COVID-19.

Turning to this clone: Within the sample, other DNA sequences also encode this same CDR3. The chain uses TRBV27 and TRBJ2-1; the match to TRBD2 covers 8 bases. Germline CDR1 and CDR2: MNHEY and SMNVEV (reference sequence). The CDR3 loop spans 15 amino acids. V lost 2 bases to trimming and J lost 2 bases; unmatched junction nucleotides: 2. CDR3 nucleotides: TGTGCCAGCAGTTTAGCGGGAGGCCCCTACAATGAGCAGTTCTTC. Translating gives CASSLAGGPYNEQFF.

The DNA for the CDR3 is TGCGCCAGCAGTGAGATGGGCAGGCAGACAGATACGCAGTATTTT. This translates into CASSEMGRQTDTQYF. The chain carries TRBV10-1 and TRBJ2-3; D is unclear. From germline, CDR1 is WNHNN and CDR2 SYGVQD (reference sequence). There are 15 residues in the CDR3. V gave up 2 bases and J gave up 3 bases, with 12 bases separating them.

The CDR3 sequence is CASSYSGAGREEAFF. Here the CDR3 DNA reads TGTGCCAGCAGTTACTCAGGGGCAGGGAGGGAGGAAGCTTTCTTT. V is TRBV6-5 and J is TRBJ1-1; possible D gene TRBD1, 5 bases. Germline CDR1 and CDR2: MNHEY and SVGAGI. V was trimmed by 0 bases and J by 8 bases, leaving 16 bases between them. This CDR3 comprises 15 residues.